The rows below give T cell receptor beta chains drawn from one sample of a study of cytomegalovirus exposure and HLA in healthy donors. This table comes from immunoSEQ multiplex PCR, and its TCRdb copy is limited to in-frame clones, with some not included. The listing contains around 200,000 clones. The sample consisted of PBMCs. Receptors originate from a woman aged 18 to 35 in good health and CMV-seropositive. The CDR3 runs from the conserved cysteine through the conserved F or W. Fields, in order: J gene, D gene, V gene, CDR3 DNA, CDR3 protein. A D gene is named only where the DNA matches it firmly.

TRBJ1-4 | - | TRBV20-1 | TGCAGTGCTAGAAGACAGGAAAAACTGTTTTTT | CSARRQEKLFF
TRBJ1-1 | - | TRBV9 | TGTGCCAGCAGCGTTTCTTACACTGAAGCTTTCTTT | CASSVSYTEAFF
TRBJ1-2 | - | TRBV6-5 | TGTGCCAGCAGTCGAACCGGGACTAACGGCTACACCTTC | CASSRTGTNGYTF
TRBJ1-2 | - | TRBV5-5 | TGTGCCAGCAGCCCCGGACTGTACTATGGCTACACCTTC | CASSPGLYYGYTF
TRBJ2-3 | TRBD2 | TRBV23-1 | TGCGCCAGCACCTCTCGGAGAGAGCGGGAGAGGCAGACTGATACGCAGTATTTT | CASTSRRERERQTDTQYF
TRBJ2-6 | - | TRBV18 | TGTGCCAGCTCACCGAGGGGGGGGAGACTCGACTCTGGGGCCAACGTCCTGACTTTC | CASSPRGGRLDSGANVLTF
TRBJ2-3 | - | TRBV7-2 | TGTGCCAGCAGCCCACCGGAGACGCAGTATTTT | CASSPPETQYF
TRBJ2-3 | - | TRBV7-3 | TGTGCCAGCAGCTTACGGCAGGTAAACGATACGCAGTATTTT | CASSLRQVNDTQYF
TRBJ2-3 | - | TRBV9 | TGTGCCAGCAGCGTAGAAATGTCGGGACAAGGCACAGATACGCAGTATTTT | CASSVEMSGQGTDTQYF
TRBJ2-2 | TRBD2 | TRBV5-8 | TGTGCCAGCAGCTTGGGACTAGCGGCAACCGGGGAGCTGTTTTTT | CASSLGLAATGELFF
TRBJ2-1 | TRBD2 | TRBV9 | TGTGCCAGCAGCGTAGAGGGGGCTAGCGGGGGGCTCTACAATGAGCAGTTCTTC | CASSVEGASGGLYNEQFF
TRBJ1-3 | TRBD1 | TRBV9 | TGTGCCAGCAGCGCCGAAAGGCGCAGGGGGCCTGGAAACACCATATATTTT | CASSAERRRGPGNTIYF
TRBJ1-3 | - | TRBV2 | TGTGCCAGCAAAGGGGGCTCTGGAAACACCATATATTTT | CASKGGSGNTIYF
TRBJ1-2 | TRBD1 | TRBV4-2 | TGTGCCAGCAGCCACCGGGACAGGGCCTATGGCTACACCTTC | CASSHRDRAYGYTF
TRBJ1-3 | - | TRBV9 | TGTGCCAGCAGCGACTCCCACGTCGGGACTGGAAACACCATATATTTT | CASSDSHVGTGNTIYF
TRBJ2-7 | - | TRBV15 | TGTGCCACCAGCACAGGGATAACCTACGAGCAGTACTTC | CATSTGITYEQYF
TRBJ2-1 | - | TRBV7-7 | TGTGCTAGCAGCTTAGGGGCAAACGGGGGATACAATGAGCAGTTCTTC | CASSLGANGGYNEQFF
TRBJ1-1 | - | TRBV18 | TGTGCCAGCTCACCAACAGGGTTGAACACTGAAGCTTTCTTT | CASSPTGLNTEAFF
TRBJ2-1 | - | TRBV29-1 | TGCAGCGTTGAAGCTAGCTCCTACAATGAGCAGTTCTTC | CSVEASSYNEQFF
TRBJ2-5 | TRBD2 | TRBV2 | TGTGCCAGCAGTGGAGCTCCCCTAGCGGGGGGGCCCCAAGAGACCCAGTACTTC | CASSGAPLAGGPQETQYF
TRBJ1-5 | - | TRBV6-6 | TGTGCCAGCAGTTACAAGCGGGACATTGTCGGTCAGCCCCAGCATTTT | CASSYKRDIVGQPQHF
TRBJ2-1 | - | TRBV4-1 | TGCGCCAGCAGCCCCGGGCGGGGAAGAACCTCCAATGAGCAGTTCTTC | CASSPGRGRTSNEQFF
TRBJ1-2 | TRBD1 | TRBV7-8 | TGTGCCAGCAGCGCTACCCCGGGACAGGTGGCCACCTTC | CASSATPGQVATF
TRBJ2-7 | TRBD2 | TRBV4-2 | TGTGCCAGCAGCCAGGCGGGAGGGGTTCTGGTCCGTTCCTACGAGCAGTACTTC | CASSQAGGVLVRSYEQYF
TRBJ2-2 | - | TRBV18 | TGTGCCAGCTCAACTTCCGTTAGACAAAACTCCGGGGAGCTGTTTTTT | CASSTSVRQNSGELFF
TRBJ1-2 | - | TRBV30 | TGTGCCTGGAGGGGAGTTTGGGGAGGATTGGGGCGGAACTATGGCTACACCTTC | CAWRGVWGGLGRNYGYTF
TRBJ1-2 | TRBD1 | TRBV15 | TGTGCCACCAGCAGAGTCGACAGGGATTTCAATGGCTACACCTTC | CATSRVDRDFNGYTF
TRBJ2-7 | - | TRBV14 | TGTGCCAGCAGCTTAGGCGGGACAGTAAGCCACGAGCAGTACTTC | CASSLGGTVSHEQYF
TRBJ1-2 | TRBD1 | TRBV6-6 | TGTGCCAGCAGTGCGGGCAGGGGGACACTCCTCTTC | CASSAGRGTLLF
TRBJ2-3 | - | TRBV11-1 | TGTGCCACCTCTTCTAGGAGGGCAGATACGCAGTATTTT | CATSSRRADTQYF
TRBJ1-1 | TRBD1 | TRBV6-5 | TGTGCCAGCAGCTGGGACAGGCTGAACACTGAAGCTTTCTTT | CASSWDRLNTEAFF
TRBJ1-1 | - | TRBV4-1 | TGCGCCAGCAGCCCCCCGGGGAAAAGGGGGACTGAAGCTTTCTTT | CASSPPGKRGTEAFF
TRBJ1-2 | - | TRBV7-6 | TGTGCCAGCAGCGGTGGGGGGGGGCACGGCTACACCTTC | CASSGGGGHGYTF
TRBJ1-4 | TRBD1 | TRBV4-3 | TGCGCCAGCAGCCTTCAGGGGGCCAGCTCAAATGAAAAACTGTTTTTT | CASSLQGASSNEKLFF
TRBJ1-4 | - | TRBV9 | TGTGCCAGCAGCCCCTCACAGGGCGAAGGGGAAAAACTGTTTTTT | CASSPSQGEGEKLFF
TRBJ2-7 | - | TRBV5-6 | TGTGCCAGCAGCTTGGAACAGTCCTACGAGCAGTACTTC | CASSLEQSYEQYF
TRBJ1-1 | TRBD1 | TRBV19 | TGTGCCAGTAGTCGTGGGACAGGCACTGAAGCTTTCTTT | CASSRGTGTEAFF
TRBJ2-7 | - | TRBV4-2 | TGTGCCAGCAGCCAGTTGGGGGACTCCTACGAGCAGTACTTC | CASSQLGDSYEQYF
TRBJ1-6 | TRBD1 | TRBV28 | TGTGCCACCGTGGGACAGATGAATTCACCCCTCCACTTT | CATVGQMNSPLHF
TRBJ1-4 | - | TRBV5-6 | TGTGCCAGCAGCACCACAGGGAAGGATGAAAAACTGTTTTTT | CASSTTGKDEKLFF
TRBJ2-1 | TRBD1 | TRBV30 | TGTGCCTGTTCCCGGGACAGTAGCTCCTACAATGAGCAGTTCTTC | CACSRDSSSYNEQFF